This TCR beta chain stems from a study of blood T cell repertoires in COVID-19. About the study: From the United States, Italy and Spain came samples of acute and convalescent COVID-19.

Generated by immunoSEQ multiplex PCR, the TCRdb table keeps only in-frame clones and is missing some. This table has approximately 94,000 clones, more than 75% appearing once. The germline V gene encodes CDR1 MDHEN and CDR2 SYDVKM. V was pared by 5 bases and J by 3 bases, with 6 bases of the junction left unmatched. The CDR3 length is 15 residues. In this sample, this clone turned up once. This clonotype was sampled from a woman older than 75 with active COVID-19. The chain employs TRBV28 and TRBJ1-3; 8 positions agree with TRBD1. Sequenced: peripheral blood. The CDR3: CASSPRGRLGNTIYF. CDR3 DNA sequence: TGTGCCAGCAGTCCCAGGGGGCGACTTGGAAACACCATATATTTT.